Listed here are 10 T cell receptor beta chains from one sample, sequenced in a study of cytomegalovirus exposure and HLA in healthy donors. Primers: 60 Vbeta forward and 13 Jbeta reverse. Measured with immunoSEQ multiplex PCR; TCRdb has only the in-frame clones, and not every one. The sample lists about 270,000 clones; 80% to 90% were seen once. The sequencing input was PBMCs. All receptors come from a man aged 40-55 years in good health and CMV-seropositive.

This chain joins TRBV28 and TRBJ2-7, with 7 bases that match TRBD1. The CDR3 is 14 residues long. The germline gives CDR1 MDHEN, CDR2 SYDVKM. Losses at the gene ends were 6 bases for V and 2 bases for J; bases not matched to a gene: 7. The CDR3 sequence is CASSTGGQPYEQYF. The CDR3 region has the DNA TGTGCCAGCAGCACTGGGGGACAGCCCTACGAGCAGTACTTC.

This clone was recorded only once. This chain links TRBV4-3 with TRBJ2-1; 8 positions agree with TRBD2. The CDR3 is 16 residues long. Trimming at V came to 0 bases and at J to 4 bases, leaving 5 bases not matched to a gene. Per the germline V gene, CDR1 is LGHNA and CDR2 is YSLEER. CDR3 coding DNA: TGCGCCAGCAGCCAAGATAAAACTAGCGGTTACAATGAGCAGTTCTTC. As protein: CASSQDKTSGYNEQFF.

CDR3 nucleotide sequence: TGTGCCAGCAGCTTAACCCTGGGACAGAGTACCTACAATGAGCAGTTCTTC. Translated, it gives CASSLTLGQSTYNEQFF. The chain couples TRBV13 to TRBJ2-1; 7 nucleotides align to TRBD1. Germline lookup yields CDR1 PRHDT and CDR2 FYEKMQ (reference sequence). V gave up 2 bases and J gave up 2 bases; unmatched junction bases: 9. CDR3 length equals 17 residues. The full variable domain, with the rest looked up from reference TRBV13 and TRBJ2-1, is AAGVIQSPRHLIKEKRETATLKCYPIPRHDTVYWYQQGPGQDPQFLISFYEKMQSDKGSIPDRFSAQQFSDYHSELNMSSLELGDSALYFCASSLTLGQSTYNEQFFGPGTRLTVL.

The chain has TRBV5-4 and TRBJ2-7; 14 bases are shared with TRBD2. The CDR3 length is 15 residues. J lost 6 bases, V lost 4 bases, and 6 bases had no gene match. Germline CDR1 reads SGHNT; CDR2 reads YYREEE (reference sequence). Here the CDR3 reads CASSGGLAGAFEQYF. CDR3 bases: TGTGCCAGCAGCGGGGGACTAGCGGGAGCATTCGAGCAGTACTTC.

The chain joins TRBV10-3 to TRBJ2-7; D uncertain. This CDR3 has 11 residues. Trimming took off 3 bases at V and 2 bases at J, with 2 bases between the two ends. Germline V gene sequence: CDR1 ENHRY, CDR2 SYGVKD. The CDR3 region is CAISDTYEQYF. Written as DNA, the CDR3 is TGTGCCATCAGTGACACCTACGAGCAGTACTTC.

CDR3 sequence (DNA): TGTGCCAGTAGTATAGTAACGGGGTTCGGCTATGGCTACACCTTC. Amino acid sequence: CASSIVTGFGYGYTF. The chain combines TRBV19 with TRBJ1-2; D unclear. Germline CDR1 reads LNHDA; CDR2 reads SQIVND (reference sequence). The CDR3 is 15 residues long. The V end lost 1 base, the J end lost 4 bases, and 13 bases lay between the germline ends.

The chain is built from TRBV19 and TRBJ2-2; 11 nucleotides agree with TRBD2. This CDR3 is built from 17 residues. The trim removed 7 bases at V and 1 base at J, leaving 8 bases unmatched. Per germline, CDR1 LNHDA and CDR2 SQIVND (reference sequence). CDR3 protein: CASTGPGLAVNTGELFF. The CDR3 DNA sequence: TGTGCCAGTACGGGCCCGGGACTAGCGGTGAACACCGGGGAGCTGTTTTTT.

This chain links TRBV19 with TRBJ1-5; 7 positions match TRBD1. The germline CDR1 and CDR2 sequences are LNHDA and SQIVND (reference sequence). The CDR3 is 16 residues long. The junction had 8 bases not matched to a gene; V was cut back by 6 bases and J by 0 bases. The CDR3 DNA follows: TGTGCCAGTAGCGCCCCCGGGACAGTTAGCAATCAGCCCCAGCATTTT. Translated: CASSAPGTVSNQPQHF.

The gene calls are TRBV28 and TRBJ2-7, with TRBD2 matching 8 bases. The CDR3 loop spans 17 amino acids. Trimming took 4 bases from V and 3 from J; bases not matched to a gene: 14. Germline V CDR1 and CDR2: MDHEN, SYDVKM. The CDR3 is CASSSPHWREVIYEQYF. The CDR3 DNA is TGTGCCAGCAGTTCCCCCCACTGGCGGGAGGTAATCTACGAGCAGTACTTC.

This chain uses TRBV5-1 with TRBJ2-1; tentative D call: TRBD2 (6 bases). The CDR3 sequence is 14 residues long. Deletions cut 7 bases from V and 7 bases from J, with 18 bases between. Germline CDR1 and CDR2: SGHRS and YFSETQ. CDR3 DNA: TGCGCCAGCCAGGGAGGCGGTTTATCGAATGAGCAGTTCTTC. As protein: CASQGGGLSNEQFF.